The 11 T cell receptor beta chains below were found in one sample sequenced in a study of T-cell reconstitution after alpha-beta-depleted transplantation in children. Unique molecular identifiers featured in how the TCRbeta library was prepared. TCRdb independently ran MiXCR on the PCR reads; one entry per CDR3 protein. The table lists hundreds of thousands of distinct CDR3 sequences, roughly 8% of them singletons. The sequencing used PBMCs, mostly from graft donor cells, collected 180 days after TCRalphabeta/CD19-depleted stem cell transplant. The receptor source for this set is a male patient younger than 18 who had a stem cell transplant for acute lymphoblastic leukemia, so the T cells may come from the graft donor.

This clonotype was detected ten times or more. The chain uses TRBV28 and TRBJ2-7; D is perhaps TRBD1 (5 bases). Germline-derived CDR1 and CDR2 are MDHEN and SYDVKM. V lost 4 bases, J lost 4 bases, and 11 bases lay in between. This CDR3 is built from 13 residues. This CDR3 is CASSSQGFYEQYF. CDR3 nucleotides: TGTGCCAGCAGTTCCCAGGGTTTTTACGAGCAGTACTTC.

The rearrangement joins TRBV7-9 to TRBJ2-3; a weak D match, TRBD2 (6 bases). CDR1 and CDR2 (germline): SEHNR, FQNEAQ (reference sequence). V was cut by 5 bases and J by 4 bases, with 16 bases left in between. CDR3 size: 15 residues. The CDR3 spells CASSDRDSSPDTQYF. The CDR3 region has the DNA TGTGCCAGCAGCGACCGGGACTCCAGCCCAGATACGCAGTATTTT.

The CDR3 reads CASSLASRTGGEAFF. The DNA of the CDR3 is TGCGCCAGCAGCTTGGCCTCGAGGACAGGGGGCGAAGCTTTCTTT. The chain uses TRBV5-1 and TRBJ1-1, with 11 bases fitting TRBD1. Trimming at V came to 0 bases and at J to 8 bases, leaving 6 bases not matched to a gene. Germline lookup yields CDR1 SGHRS and CDR2 YFSETQ. CDR3 length equals 15 residues.

This clonotype was counted many times. The rearrangement links TRBV6-1 to TRBJ2-4; 11 nucleotides line up with TRBD2. V dropped 6 bases and J dropped 2; count of bases not matched to a gene: 12. CDR3 length: 18 residues. In germline, CDR1 is MNHNS, CDR2 SASEGT. In DNA form, the CDR3 reads TGTGCCAGCAGAGGGGCTGCTAGCGGGAGGCTCTCCAAAAACATTCAGTACTTC. Protein sequence: CASRGAASGRLSKNIQYF.

This clonotype was observed at least ten times. The chain carries TRBV4-2 and TRBJ2-3, with 10 bases matching TRBD2. Germline CDR1 and CDR2: LGHNA and YNFKEQ. V was clipped by 1 base and J by 3 bases; unmatched bases: 7. This CDR3 spans 17 amino acids. CDR3: CASSQAPGTSETDTQYF. For the CDR3, the DNA is TGTGCCAGCAGCCAAGCACCCGGGACTAGCGAAACAGATACGCAGTATTTT.

This clonotype was counted ten times or more. This chain connects TRBV7-2 to TRBJ2-5, with TRBD2 matching 7 bases. The germline V gene has CDR1 SGHTA and CDR2 FQGNSA. The CDR3 sequence is 17 residues long. The V segment lost 3 bases and the J segment 4 bases; nucleotides outside the gene matches: 14. For the CDR3, the DNA is TGTGCCAGCAGCTTTAGGCTAGGGTTGGGGAGGGGAGAGACCCAGTACTTC. Its translation: CASSFRLGLGRGETQYF.

The sample holds many counts of this clonotype. The chain employs TRBV9 and TRBJ2-7; weak D call: TRBD1 (6 bases). Deletions cut 7 bases from V and 2 bases from J, with 16 bases between. The germline V gene encodes CDR1 SGDLS and CDR2 YYNGEE. CDR3 length: 14 residues. The CDR3 region has the DNA TGTGCCAGCTCCCCCAGGGGTGTTGCCTACGAGCAGTACTTC. It translates to CASSPRGVAYEQYF. Variable domain in full (rest from reference TRBV9 and TRBJ2-7): DSGVTQTPKHLITATGQRVTLRCSPRSGDLSVYWYQQSLDQGLQFLIQYYNGEERAKGNILERFSAQQFPDLHSELNLSSLELGDSALYFCASSPRGVAYEQYFGPGTRLTVT.

This clonotype was seen at least ten times. The chain is built from TRBV5-6 and TRBJ2-7; TRBD2 agrees at 8 bases. This CDR3 spans 13 amino acids. Trimming cost V 5 bases and J 7 bases; bases outside gene matches: 8. Germline V lookup: CDR1 SGHDT, CDR2 YYEEEE. CDR3 loop: CASSLSGRGEQYF. In DNA form, the CDR3 reads TGTGCCAGCAGTCTCAGCGGGAGAGGTGAGCAGTACTTC. Together with reference TRBV5-6 and TRBJ2-7, the CDR3 gives the full variable domain: DAGVTQSPTHLIKTRGQQVTLRCSPKSGHDTVSWYQQALGQGPQFIFQYYEEEERQRGNFPDRFSGHQFPNYSSELNVNALLLGDSALYLCASSLSGRGEQYFGPGTRLTVT.

This clonotype was seen ten or more times. This chain connects TRBV24-1 to TRBJ2-7; tentative D call: TRBD2 (6 bases). The germline CDR1 and CDR2 sequences are KGHDR and SFDVKD. CDR3 length equals 14 residues. V was cut by 0 bases and J by 9 bases, with 14 bases left in between. CDR3 coding DNA: TGTGCCACCAGTGATTTGGGTTCGACAGCGGGGCAGTACTTC. Its translation: CATSDLGSTAGQYF.

This clonotype came up many times. The chain carries TRBV7-8 and TRBJ1-2; D ambiguous. This CDR3 region has 15 residues. Germline loops: CDR1 SGHVS, CDR2 FQNEAQ. V was clipped by 2 bases and J by 0 bases, with 10 bases between them. The CDR3 DNA reads as TGTGCCAGCAGCTTACCCGTCACCTCTAACTATGGCTACACCTTC. This encodes CASSLPVTSNYGYTF.

This clonotype was recorded at least ten times. The V gene is TRBV5-1, the J gene TRBJ2-7; D uncertain. CDR1 is SGHRS and CDR2 is YFSETQ in the germline V gene. The V gene lost 5 bases and the J gene lost 5 bases, with 17 bases spanning the gap. CDR3 length: 14 residues. DNA of the CDR3: TGCGCCAGCAGGATTGGATCCATAAGGGACGAGCAGTACTTC. Encoded protein: CASRIGSIRDEQYF. The whole variable domain, remainder taken from reference TRBV5-1 and TRBJ2-7, is KAGVTQTPRYLIKTRGQQVTLSCSPISGHRSVSWYQQTPGQGLQFLFEYFSETQRNKGNFPGRFSGRQFSNSRSEMNVSTLELGDSALYLCASRIGSIRDEQYFGPGTRLTVT.